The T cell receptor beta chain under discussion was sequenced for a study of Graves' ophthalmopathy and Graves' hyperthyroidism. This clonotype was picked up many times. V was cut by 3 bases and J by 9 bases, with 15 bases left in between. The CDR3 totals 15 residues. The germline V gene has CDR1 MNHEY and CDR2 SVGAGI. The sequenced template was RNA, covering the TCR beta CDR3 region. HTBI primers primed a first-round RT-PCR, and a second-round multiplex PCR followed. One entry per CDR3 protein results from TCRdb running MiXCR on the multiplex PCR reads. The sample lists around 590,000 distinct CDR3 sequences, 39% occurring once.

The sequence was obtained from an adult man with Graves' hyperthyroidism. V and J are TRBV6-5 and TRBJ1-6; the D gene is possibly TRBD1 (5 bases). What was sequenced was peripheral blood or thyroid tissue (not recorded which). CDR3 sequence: CASSYQVGGISPLHF. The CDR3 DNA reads TGTGCCAGCAGTTATCAGGTTGGGGGGATTTCACCCCTCCACTTT.